This note documents a single TCR beta chain sequence. This entry comes from a study of blood T cell repertoires in COVID-19. Sequenced by immunoSEQ multiplex PCR; TCRdb stores in-frame clones only, minus some. The table includes roughly 260,000 clones, 87% detected once. The sequence came from a woman aged 45-59 years who had recovered from COVID-19. The specimen was peripheral blood.

CDR3 coding DNA: TGTGCCAGCAGCGTAGTTCCGGTTGACAGGGGCAACACCGGGGAGCTGTTTTTT. It translates to CASSVVPVDRGNTGELFF. The rearrangement links TRBV9 to TRBJ2-2; 8 bases match TRBD1. After removal of 0 bases from V and 2 bases from J, the junction contained 9 bases not matched to a gene. Germline lookup yields CDR1 SGDLS and CDR2 YYNGEE. The CDR3 totals 18 residues.